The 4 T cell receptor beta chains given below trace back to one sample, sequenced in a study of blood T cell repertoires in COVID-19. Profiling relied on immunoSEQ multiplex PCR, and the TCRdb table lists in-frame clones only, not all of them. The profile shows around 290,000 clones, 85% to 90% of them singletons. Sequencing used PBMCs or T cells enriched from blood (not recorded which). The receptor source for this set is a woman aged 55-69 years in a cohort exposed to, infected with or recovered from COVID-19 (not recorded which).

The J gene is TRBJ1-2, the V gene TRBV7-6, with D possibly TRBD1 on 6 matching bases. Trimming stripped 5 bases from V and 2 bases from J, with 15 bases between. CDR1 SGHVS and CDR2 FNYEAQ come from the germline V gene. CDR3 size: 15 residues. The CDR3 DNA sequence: TGTGCCAGCAGCCCGACAGGCAATAGCAACTATGGCTACACCTTC. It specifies CASSPTGNSNYGYTF.

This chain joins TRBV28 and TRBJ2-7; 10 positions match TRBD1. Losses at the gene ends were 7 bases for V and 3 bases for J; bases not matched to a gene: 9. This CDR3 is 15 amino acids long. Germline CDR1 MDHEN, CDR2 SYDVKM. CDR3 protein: CASNEPGTGVYEQYF. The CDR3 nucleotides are TGTGCCAGCAATGAACCCGGGACAGGGGTCTACGAGCAGTACTTC.

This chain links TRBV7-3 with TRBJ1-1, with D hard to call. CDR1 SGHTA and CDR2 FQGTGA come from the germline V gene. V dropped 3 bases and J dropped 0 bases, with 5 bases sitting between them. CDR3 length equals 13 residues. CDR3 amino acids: CASSFGLNTEAFF. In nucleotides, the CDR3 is TGTGCCAGCAGCTTCGGTCTGAACACTGAAGCTTTCTTT.

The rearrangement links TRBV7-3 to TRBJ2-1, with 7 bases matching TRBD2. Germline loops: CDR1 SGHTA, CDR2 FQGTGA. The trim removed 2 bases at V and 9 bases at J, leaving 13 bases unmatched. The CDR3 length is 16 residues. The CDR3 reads CASSLLSGSGMPEQFF. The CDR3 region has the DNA TGTGCCAGCAGCTTACTTTCCGGAAGCGGGATGCCTGAGCAGTTCTTC.